These 23 T cell receptor beta chains originate from one sample sequenced in a study of blood T cells in healthy people across ages. A second PCR of about 6 to 11 cycles used a sample-barcoded 5' primer and a J-beta primer mix. TCRdb reanalysed the 5' RACE reads using MiXCR and keeps one entry per CDR3 protein. The top ten clones hold around 4% of a sample with about 1.5 million distinct CDR3 sequences, under 55% of them seen once. The sample consisted of blood. All receptors derive from a woman between 18 and 29 years old in good health.

In this sample, this clonotype turned up a few times. The chain couples TRBV28 to TRBJ2-4, with 14 bases matching TRBD2. Per the germline V gene, CDR1 is MDHEN and CDR2 is SYDVKM. V lost 4 bases, J lost 8 bases, and 16 bases stayed unmatched. The CDR3 has 19 residues. The DNA for the CDR3 is TGTGCCAGCAGTTCCCCTCAGGGACTAGCGGGGGCCCTAACATACATTCAGTACTTC. This codes for CASSSPQGLAGALTYIQYF.

V and J are TRBV6-5 and TRBJ2-3; TRBD2 matches at 10 bases. The CDR3 covers 14 residues. Unmatched junction bases numbered 6, after V lost 6 bases and J lost 6 bases. Germline-derived CDR1 and CDR2 are MNHEY and SVGAGI. CDR3 nucleotide sequence: TGTGCCAGCAGAAAACTAGCGGGGCTTGATACGCAGTATTTT. As protein: CASRKLAGLDTQYF.

The rearrangement links TRBV7-2 to TRBJ2-4; 8 nucleotides match TRBD1. The J call is doubtful: the DNA matches TRBJ2-7 better. The CDR3 consists of 13 residues. Per germline, CDR1 SGHTA and CDR2 FQGNSA. The CDR3 DNA sequence: TGTGCCATTCCGGGACAGGATTTCCGCGAGCAGTACTTC. This codes for CAIPGQDFREQYF.

This chain uses TRBV29-1 with TRBJ2-1; 7 bases map to TRBD1. The V segment lost 6 bases and the J segment 13 bases; nucleotides outside the gene matches: 9. CDR3 size: 11 residues. CDR1 is SQVTM, CDR2 ANQGSEA, per germline. The CDR3 sequence: CSVGQYETQFF. The CDR3 DNA reads TGCAGCGTGGGACAGTATGAGACCCAGTTCTTC.

The chain combines TRBV6-6 with TRBJ1-1, with 7 bases matching TRBD1. Trimming at V came to 6 bases and at J to 1 base, leaving 8 bases not matched to a gene. From germline, CDR1 is MNHNY and CDR2 SVGAGI (reference sequence). The CDR3 is made up of 15 amino acids. The CDR3 loop is CASRPRGSSNTEAFF. CDR3 sequence (DNA): TGTGCCAGCAGGCCCAGGGGGAGCTCGAACACTGAAGCTTTCTTT.

This clonotype occurred once. The chain recombines TRBV4-1 with TRBJ1-6; a weak D match, TRBD1 (5 bases). With 7 bases removed from V and 7 bases from J, the gap between germline ends came to 17 bases. Germline lookup yields CDR1 MGHRA and CDR2 YSYEKL. This CDR3 has 15 residues. This CDR3 reads CASKSRPGSNSPLHF. The CDR3, as DNA: TGCGCCAGCAAGTCCCGGCCAGGGTCAAATTCACCCCTCCACTTT.

The V and J genes are TRBV4-1 and TRBJ1-1; 8 nucleotides match TRBD1. CDR3 length: 13 residues. After removal of 3 bases from V and 6 bases from J, the junction contained 3 bases not matched to a gene. In germline, CDR1 is MGHRA, CDR2 YSYEKL. Here the CDR3 reads CASSHPTGAEAFF. The CDR3 DNA reads TGCGCCAGCAGCCATCCGACAGGGGCTGAAGCTTTCTTT.

This sequence joins TRBV5-1 and TRBJ2-1; 9 nucleotides match TRBD1. CDR1 and CDR2 from the germline V gene are SGHRS and YFSETQ. The CDR3 runs to 16 residues. The V segment lost 4 bases and the J segment 7 bases; nucleotides outside the gene matches: 12. This CDR3 is CASSLQGQGRMNEQFF. For the CDR3, the DNA is TGCGCCAGCAGCCTACAAGGACAGGGGAGAATGAATGAGCAGTTCTTC.

This clonotype was detected many times. The rearrangement joins TRBV7-8 to TRBJ1-1; maybe TRBD1 (5 bases). Germline V CDR1 and CDR2: SGHVS, FQNEAQ. V lost 5 bases to trimming and J lost 0 bases, with 19 bases between them. The CDR3 runs to 17 residues. Written as DNA, the CDR3 is TGTGCCAGCAGCCACCCCGGAGGGGCCCAAATGAACACTGAAGCTTTCTTT. It translates to CASSHPGGAQMNTEAFF.

CDR3 sequence reads: CASSTRAGNTGELFF. Here the CDR3 DNA reads TGTGCCAGCAGTACCAGGGCGGGGAACACCGGGGAGCTGTTTTTT. This chain joins TRBV21-1 and TRBJ2-2; the table's D call of TRBD1 was not tested on the DNA. TRBV21-1 is noted as a pseudogene. This CDR3 has 15 residues.

This chain connects TRBV12-3 or TRBV12-4 to TRBJ1-4; maybe TRBD1 (5 bases). Between the trimmed V and J ends, which lost 7 bases and 5 bases, there was a span of 17 bases. This CDR3 has 15 amino acids. CDR3 bases: TGTGCCAGCAACTGGGGCGCGGGTCTCAATGAAAAACTGTTTTTT. Translation gives CASNWGAGLNEKLFF.

This clonotype has just a few counts. This chain joins TRBV4-3 and TRBJ2-3; maybe TRBD2 (6 bases). CDR3 size: 15 residues. V lost 0 bases and J 6 bases, leaving 13 bases between the germline ends. CDR1 is LGHNA and CDR2 is YSLEER in the germline V gene. CDR3 sequence (DNA): TGCGCCAGCAGCCAAGATTTCCGGGGGTGGGATACGCAGTATTTT. This codes for CASSQDFRGWDTQYF.

The CDR3 DNA reads TGTGCCAGCAGCGCCACACAGGACGATAATTCACCCCTCCACTTT. Translation gives CASSATQDDNSPLHF. The chain links TRBV7-2 to TRBJ1-6, with D possibly TRBD1 on 5 matching bases. Looked up from germline, CDR1 is SGHTA and CDR2 is FQGNSA. Trimming took off 5 bases at V and 5 bases at J, with 13 bases between the two ends. This CDR3 has 15 amino acids.

The rearrangement uses TRBV30 and TRBJ2-1, with D possibly matching TRBD2 (5 bases). The DNA end is a closer match to TRBJ2-7, so the J assignment may be wrong. The CDR3 has 18 residues. Looked up from germline, CDR1 is GTSNPN and CDR2 is SVGIG (reference sequence). CDR3 residues: CAWSVLSGSEAQGNEQYF. CDR3 DNA: TGTGCCTGGAGTGTACTTTCAGGTTCGGAGGCCCAAGGCAATGAGCAGTACTTC.

The chain joins TRBV7-2 to TRBJ1-1, with TRBD1 as a possible D gene (5 bases). CDR3 length: 15 amino acids. Germline CDR1 reads SGHTA; CDR2 reads FQGNSA. With 1 base removed from V and 5 bases from J, the gap between germline ends came to 14 bases. CDR3 nucleotide sequence: TGTGCCAGCAGCTTAGGAGGAGGGGTTGGGACTGAAGCTTTCTTT. It specifies CASSLGGGVGTEAFF.

CDR3 coding DNA: TGTGCCAGCAGTGCCGGACTAGCGACGATCCGAGAGACCCAGTACTTC. Translated: CASSAGLATIRETQYF. The chain combines TRBV5-6 with TRBJ2-5, with TRBD2 matching over 9 bases. Germline trimming cut 5 bases from V and 4 bases from J; bases unmatched to any gene: 12. Germline V gene lookup returns CDR1 SGHDT and CDR2 YYEEEE. CDR3 length: 16 residues.

The chain couples TRBV7-2 to TRBJ1-4, with 9 bases identical to TRBD1. The V gene's germline CDR1 is SGHTA and CDR2 FQGNSA. J was trimmed by 8 bases and V by 4 bases; bases with no gene match: 5. The CDR3 is 14 residues long. This CDR3 is CASSSDGTGEKLFF. The CDR3 nucleotides are TGTGCCAGCAGCTCCGATGGGACAGGGGAAAAACTGTTTTTT.

The chain employs TRBV24-1 and TRBJ2-3; a possible D gene is TRBD2 (5 bases). The V gene's germline CDR1 is KGHDR and CDR2 SFDVKD. This CDR3 is built from 15 residues. Trimming shortened V by 1 base and J by 1 base, and 8 bases separated the two germline ends. The chain's CDR3 is CATSDLGRGTDTQYF. In DNA form, the CDR3 reads TGTGCCACCAGTGATTTAGGGCGGGGCACAGATACGCAGTATTTT.

The V call is TRBV10-3, the J call TRBJ2-6; D not certain. V was shortened by 1 base and J by 0 bases, with 10 bases between the two germline ends. Germline lookup yields CDR1 ENHRY and CDR2 SYGVKD. This CDR3 has 17 residues. CDR3 in amino acids: CAISELAGSSGANVLTF. In DNA, the CDR3 is TGTGCCATCAGTGAGTTGGCTGGAAGCTCTGGGGCCAACGTCCTGACTTTC.

This clonotype was detected a few times. J is TRBJ1-4 and V is TRBV6-2 or TRBV6-3; TRBD1 matches at 8 bases. V lost 7 bases to trimming and J lost 8 bases; unmatched junction nucleotides: 15. CDR3 length: 16 residues. Germline-derived CDR1 and CDR2 are MNHEY and SVGEGT. CDR3 DNA sequence: TGTGCCAGCACTACCGGGACAGGCCCTCTGGGAGAAAAACTGTTTTTT. Translating it yields CASTTGTGPLGEKLFF.

The rearrangement joins TRBV13 to TRBJ2-6; D is unresolved. V gave up 2 bases and J gave up 3 bases, with 5 bases separating them. The CDR3 contains 14 residues. Germline assignment: CDR1 PRHDT and CDR2 FYEKMQ (reference sequence). The CDR3 DNA follows: TGTGCCAGCAGCTTAAGGATTGGGGCCAACGTCCTGACTTTC. It encodes CASSLRIGANVLTF.

This chain uses TRBV6-5 with TRBJ1-1; TRBD1 aligns across 11 bases. Germline V gene data show CDR1 as MNHEY and CDR2 as SVGAGI. Trimming cost V 2 bases and J 2 bases; bases outside gene matches: 10. CDR3 length: 18 residues. This CDR3 reads CASSYRDRGLRINTEAFF. CDR3 DNA: TGTGCCAGCAGTTACCGGGACAGGGGGTTGAGGATAAACACTGAAGCTTTCTTT.

The gene calls are TRBV20-1 and TRBJ2-7; 11 nucleotides line up with TRBD2. This CDR3 is 16 amino acids long. CDR1 and CDR2 (germline): DFQATT, SNEGSKA (reference sequence). The trim removed 4 bases at V and 7 bases at J, leaving 15 bases unmatched. CDR3 amino acids: CSATFLAGGRYNEQYF. The CDR3 nucleotides are TGCAGTGCTACTTTTTTAGCGGGGGGGCGATACAATGAGCAGTACTTC.